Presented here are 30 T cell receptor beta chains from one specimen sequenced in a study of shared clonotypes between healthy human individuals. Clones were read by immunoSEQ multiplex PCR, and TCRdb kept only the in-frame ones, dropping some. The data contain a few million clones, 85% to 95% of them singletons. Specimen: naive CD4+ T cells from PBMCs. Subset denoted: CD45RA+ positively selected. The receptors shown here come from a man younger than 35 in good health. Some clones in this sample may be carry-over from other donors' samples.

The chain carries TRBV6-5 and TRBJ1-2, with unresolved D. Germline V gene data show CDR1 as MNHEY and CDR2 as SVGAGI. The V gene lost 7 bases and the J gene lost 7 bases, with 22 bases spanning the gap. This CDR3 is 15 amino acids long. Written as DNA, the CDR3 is TGTGCCAGCACCCCACTCGGGGAGCCGAGACGTGGCTACACCTTC. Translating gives CASTPLGEPRRGYTF.

CDR3: CASSRGAKRETQYF. CDR3 sequence (DNA): TGTGCCAGCAGCCGAGGGGCGAAACGGGAGACCCAGTACTTC. This chain links TRBV5-8 with TRBJ2-5; TRBD1 or TRBD2 may be the D gene (5 bases each). CDR1 SGHTS and CDR2 YDEGEE come from the germline V gene. Trimming shortened V by 4 bases and J by 5 bases, and 15 bases separated the two germline ends. This CDR3 comprises 14 residues.

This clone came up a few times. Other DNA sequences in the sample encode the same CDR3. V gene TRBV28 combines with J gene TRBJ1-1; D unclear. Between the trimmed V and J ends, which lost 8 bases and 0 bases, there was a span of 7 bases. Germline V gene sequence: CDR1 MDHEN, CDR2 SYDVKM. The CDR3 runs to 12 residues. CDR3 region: CASGQLNTEAFF. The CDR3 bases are TGTGCCAGCGGGCAGTTGAACACTGAAGCTTTCTTT. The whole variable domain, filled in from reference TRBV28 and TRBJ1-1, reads DVKVTQSSRYLVKRTGEKVFLECVQDMDHENMFWYRQDPGLGLRLIYFSYDVKMKEKGDIPEGYSVSREKKERFSLILESASTNQTSMYLCASGQLNTEAFFGQGTRLTVV.

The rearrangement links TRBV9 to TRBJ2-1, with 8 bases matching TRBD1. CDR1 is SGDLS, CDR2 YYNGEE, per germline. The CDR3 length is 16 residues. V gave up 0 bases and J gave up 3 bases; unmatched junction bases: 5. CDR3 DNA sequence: TGTGCCAGCAGCGTAGCTGGAGACAGGGGCTACAATGAGCAGTTCTTC. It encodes CASSVAGDRGYNEQFF.

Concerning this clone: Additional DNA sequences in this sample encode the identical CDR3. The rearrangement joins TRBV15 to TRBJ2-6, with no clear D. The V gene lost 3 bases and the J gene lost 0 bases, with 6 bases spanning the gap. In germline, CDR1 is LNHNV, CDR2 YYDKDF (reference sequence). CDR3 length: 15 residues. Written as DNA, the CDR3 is TGTGCCACCAGCAGGGGAAACTCTGGGGCCAACGTCCTGACTTTC. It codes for CATSRGNSGANVLTF.

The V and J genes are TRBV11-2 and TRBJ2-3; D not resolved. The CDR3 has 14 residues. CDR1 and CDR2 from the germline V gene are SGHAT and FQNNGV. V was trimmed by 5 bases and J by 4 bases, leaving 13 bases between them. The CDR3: CASSPAVRADTQYF. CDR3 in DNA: TGTGCCAGCAGCCCCGCGGTCCGGGCAGATACGCAGTATTTT.

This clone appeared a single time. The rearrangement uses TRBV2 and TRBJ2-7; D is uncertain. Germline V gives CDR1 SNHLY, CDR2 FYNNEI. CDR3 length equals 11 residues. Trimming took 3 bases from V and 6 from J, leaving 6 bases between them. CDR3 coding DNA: TGTGCCAGCAGTGACAATTTCGAGCAGTACTTC. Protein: CASSDNFEQYF.

The CDR3 DNA is TGTGCCACCTCCGGGGTAGCTGGGGCCAACGTCCTGACTTTC. This sequence encodes CATSGVAGANVLTF. The chain recombines TRBV9 with TRBJ2-6; D is possibly TRBD2 (5 bases). With 9 bases removed from V and 2 bases from J, the gap between germline ends came to 12 bases. Germline V gene data show CDR1 as SGDLS and CDR2 as YYNGEE. There are 14 residues in the CDR3.

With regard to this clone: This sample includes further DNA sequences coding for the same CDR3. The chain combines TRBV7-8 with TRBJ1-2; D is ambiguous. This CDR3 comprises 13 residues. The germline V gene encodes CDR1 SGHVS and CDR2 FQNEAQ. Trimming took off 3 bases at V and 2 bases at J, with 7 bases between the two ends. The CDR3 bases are TGTGCCAGCAGCTTGGACTCCAACTATGGCTACACCTTC. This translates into CASSLDSNYGYTF. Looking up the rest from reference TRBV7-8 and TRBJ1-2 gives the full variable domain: GAGVSQSPRYKVAKRGQDVALRCDPISGHVSLFWYQQALGQGPEFLTYFQNEAQLDKSGLPSDRFFAERPEGSVSTLKIQRTQQEDSAVYLCASSLDSNYGYTFGSGTRLTVV.

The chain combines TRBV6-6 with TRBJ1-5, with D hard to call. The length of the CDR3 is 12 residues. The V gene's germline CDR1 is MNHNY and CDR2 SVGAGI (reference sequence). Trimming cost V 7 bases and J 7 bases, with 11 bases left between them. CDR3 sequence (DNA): TGTGCCAGCAACCGGTTGGAGCAGCCCCAGCATTTT. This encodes CASNRLEQPQHF.

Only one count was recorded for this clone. CDR3 loop: CASIDREPSSYNEQFF. As DNA, the CDR3 is TGTGCCAGCATTGACAGGGAACCGAGCTCCTACAATGAGCAGTTCTTC. The genes are TRBV6-6 and TRBJ2-1, with 7 nucleotides matching TRBD1. Trimming at V came to 7 bases and at J to 0 bases, leaving 9 bases not matched to a gene. Germline CDR1 and CDR2: MNHNY and SVGAGI (reference sequence). The CDR3 length is 16 residues.

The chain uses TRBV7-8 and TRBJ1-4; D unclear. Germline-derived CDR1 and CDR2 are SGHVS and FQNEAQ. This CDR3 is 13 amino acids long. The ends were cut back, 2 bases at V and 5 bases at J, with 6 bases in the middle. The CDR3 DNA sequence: TGTGCCAGCAGCTTAACAAGGAATGAAAAACTGTTTTTT. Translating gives CASSLTRNEKLFF.

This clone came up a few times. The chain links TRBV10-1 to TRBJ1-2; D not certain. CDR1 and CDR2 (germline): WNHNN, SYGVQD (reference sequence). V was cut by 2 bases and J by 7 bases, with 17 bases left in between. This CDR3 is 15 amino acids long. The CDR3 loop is CASSEEDQTRGGYTF. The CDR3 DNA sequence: TGCGCCAGCAGTGAGGAGGACCAGACTCGGGGTGGCTACACCTTC.

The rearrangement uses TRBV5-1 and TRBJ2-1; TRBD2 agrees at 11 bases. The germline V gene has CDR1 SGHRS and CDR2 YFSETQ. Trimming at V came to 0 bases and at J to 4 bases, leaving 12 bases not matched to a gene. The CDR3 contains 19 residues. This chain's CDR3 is CASSLGVAGGPFFYNEQFF. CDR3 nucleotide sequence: TGCGCCAGCAGCTTGGGGGTAGCGGGAGGGCCGTTTTTTTACAATGAGCAGTTCTTC.

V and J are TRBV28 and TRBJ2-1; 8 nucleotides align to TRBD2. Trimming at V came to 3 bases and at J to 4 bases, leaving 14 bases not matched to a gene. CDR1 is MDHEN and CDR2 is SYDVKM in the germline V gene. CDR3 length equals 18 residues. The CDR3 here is CASSFIGAGVLWYNEQFF. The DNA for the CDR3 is TGTGCCAGCAGTTTTATCGGAGCGGGAGTACTGTGGTACAATGAGCAGTTCTTC.

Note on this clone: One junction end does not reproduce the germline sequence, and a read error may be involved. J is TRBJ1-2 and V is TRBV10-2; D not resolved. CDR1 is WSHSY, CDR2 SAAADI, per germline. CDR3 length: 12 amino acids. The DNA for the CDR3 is TGCGCCAGCAGTGAACTTAACAATGGCTACACCTTC. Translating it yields CASSELNNGYTF.

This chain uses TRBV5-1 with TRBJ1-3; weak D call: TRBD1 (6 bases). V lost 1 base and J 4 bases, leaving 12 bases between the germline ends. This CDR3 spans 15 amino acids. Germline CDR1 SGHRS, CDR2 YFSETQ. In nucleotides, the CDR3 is TGCGCCAGCAGCTTGATATCAGGGGCAGGAAACACCATATATTTT. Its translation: CASSLISGAGNTIYF.

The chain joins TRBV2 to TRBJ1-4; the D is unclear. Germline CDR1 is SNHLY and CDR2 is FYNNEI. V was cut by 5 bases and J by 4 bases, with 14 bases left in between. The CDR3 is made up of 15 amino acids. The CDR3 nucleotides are TGTGCCAGCAGTCGGGAAGGGAACAGTAATGAAAAACTGTTTTTT. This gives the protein CASSREGNSNEKLFF.

The CDR3 spells CASSLFLGPQHF. The CDR3 DNA is TGTGCCAGCAGTTTATTTTTGGGGCCCCAGCATTTT. The chain carries TRBV28 and TRBJ1-5; D uncertain. The CDR3 is made up of 12 amino acids. Trimming cost V 1 base and J 9 bases, with 7 bases left between them. The V gene's germline CDR1 is MDHEN and CDR2 SYDVKM.

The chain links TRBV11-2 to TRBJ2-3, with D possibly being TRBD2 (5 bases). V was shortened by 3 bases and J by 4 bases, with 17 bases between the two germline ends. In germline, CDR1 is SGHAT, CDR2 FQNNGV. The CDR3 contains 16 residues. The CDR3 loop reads CASSFTAGPGADTQYF. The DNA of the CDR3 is TGTGCCAGCAGCTTTACCGCGGGTCCAGGAGCAGATACGCAGTATTTT.

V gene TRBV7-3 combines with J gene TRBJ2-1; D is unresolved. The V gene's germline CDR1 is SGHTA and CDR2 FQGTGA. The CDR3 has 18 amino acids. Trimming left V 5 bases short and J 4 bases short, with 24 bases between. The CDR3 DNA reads TGTGCCAGCAGCCCGTTAGGGTCCAGTGGCAGATATTACAATGAGCAGTTCTTC. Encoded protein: CASSPLGSSGRYYNEQFF.

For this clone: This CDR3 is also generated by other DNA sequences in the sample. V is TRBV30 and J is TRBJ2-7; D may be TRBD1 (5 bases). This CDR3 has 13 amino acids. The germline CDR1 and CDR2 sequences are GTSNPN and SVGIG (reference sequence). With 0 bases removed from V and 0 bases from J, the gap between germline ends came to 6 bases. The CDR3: CAWSVQGSYEQYF. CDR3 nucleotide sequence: TGTGCCTGGAGTGTTCAGGGCTCCTACGAGCAGTACTTC.

In nucleotides, the CDR3 is TGTGCCACCAGAGGGGGCGGAGCGGAGGTCTACAATGAGCAGTTCTTC. Translating gives CATRGGGAEVYNEQFF. The chain couples TRBV15 to TRBJ2-1; TRBD1 matches 7 bases. CDR3 length: 16 residues. V trimming: 6 bases; J trimming: 3 bases; junction bases outside the gene matches: 11. Germline values: CDR1 LNHNV, CDR2 YYDKDF (reference sequence).

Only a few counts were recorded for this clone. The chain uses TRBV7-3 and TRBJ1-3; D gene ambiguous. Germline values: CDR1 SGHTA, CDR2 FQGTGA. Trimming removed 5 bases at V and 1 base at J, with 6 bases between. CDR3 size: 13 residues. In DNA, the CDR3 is TGTGCCAGCAGCCTTGCGTCTGGAAACACCATATATTTT. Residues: CASSLASGNTIYF.

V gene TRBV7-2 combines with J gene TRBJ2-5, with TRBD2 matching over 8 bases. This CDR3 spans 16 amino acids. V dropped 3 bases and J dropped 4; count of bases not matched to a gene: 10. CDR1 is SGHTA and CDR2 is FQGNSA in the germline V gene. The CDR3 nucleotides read TGTGCCAGCAGCTTCCCGACGGGAGGGGGAAGAGAGACCCAGTACTTC. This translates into CASSFPTGGGRETQYF.

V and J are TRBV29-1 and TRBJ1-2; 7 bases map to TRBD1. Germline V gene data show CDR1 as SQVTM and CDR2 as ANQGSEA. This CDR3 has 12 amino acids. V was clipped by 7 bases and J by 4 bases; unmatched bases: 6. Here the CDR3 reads CSATGEAYGYTF. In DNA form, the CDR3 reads TGCAGCGCTACAGGGGAGGCCTATGGCTACACCTTC.

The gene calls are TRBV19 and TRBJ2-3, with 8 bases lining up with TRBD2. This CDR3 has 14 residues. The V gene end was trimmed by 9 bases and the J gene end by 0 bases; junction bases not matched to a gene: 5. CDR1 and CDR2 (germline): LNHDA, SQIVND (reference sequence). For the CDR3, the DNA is TGTGCCAGCCGGGAGGGGTCTAGCACAGATACGCAGTATTTT. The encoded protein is CASREGSSTDTQYF.

The CDR3 DNA sequence: TGTGCCAGCAGCCGCCCTACTCCGACAGGGGCTGCTAATGAAAAACTGTTTTTT. This translates into CASSRPTPTGAANEKLFF. The J gene is TRBJ1-4, the V gene TRBV7-3; 8 nucleotides match TRBD1. This CDR3 has 18 residues. Germline-derived CDR1 and CDR2 are SGHTA and FQGTGA. The trim removed 5 bases at V and 3 bases at J, leaving 14 bases unmatched.

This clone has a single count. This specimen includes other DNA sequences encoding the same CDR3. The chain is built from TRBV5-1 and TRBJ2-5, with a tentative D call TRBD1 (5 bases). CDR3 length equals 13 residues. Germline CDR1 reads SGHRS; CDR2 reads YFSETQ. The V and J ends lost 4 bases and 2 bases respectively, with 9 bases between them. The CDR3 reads CASSTTVQETQYF. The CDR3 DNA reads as TGCGCCAGCAGCACGACAGTACAAGAGACCCAGTACTTC.

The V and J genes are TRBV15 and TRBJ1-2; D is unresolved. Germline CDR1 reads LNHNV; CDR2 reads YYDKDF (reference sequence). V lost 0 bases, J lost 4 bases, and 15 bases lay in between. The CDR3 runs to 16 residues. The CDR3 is CATSRDHISGSYGYTF. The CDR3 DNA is TGTGCCACCAGCAGAGATCACATATCGGGGTCCTATGGCTACACCTTC.